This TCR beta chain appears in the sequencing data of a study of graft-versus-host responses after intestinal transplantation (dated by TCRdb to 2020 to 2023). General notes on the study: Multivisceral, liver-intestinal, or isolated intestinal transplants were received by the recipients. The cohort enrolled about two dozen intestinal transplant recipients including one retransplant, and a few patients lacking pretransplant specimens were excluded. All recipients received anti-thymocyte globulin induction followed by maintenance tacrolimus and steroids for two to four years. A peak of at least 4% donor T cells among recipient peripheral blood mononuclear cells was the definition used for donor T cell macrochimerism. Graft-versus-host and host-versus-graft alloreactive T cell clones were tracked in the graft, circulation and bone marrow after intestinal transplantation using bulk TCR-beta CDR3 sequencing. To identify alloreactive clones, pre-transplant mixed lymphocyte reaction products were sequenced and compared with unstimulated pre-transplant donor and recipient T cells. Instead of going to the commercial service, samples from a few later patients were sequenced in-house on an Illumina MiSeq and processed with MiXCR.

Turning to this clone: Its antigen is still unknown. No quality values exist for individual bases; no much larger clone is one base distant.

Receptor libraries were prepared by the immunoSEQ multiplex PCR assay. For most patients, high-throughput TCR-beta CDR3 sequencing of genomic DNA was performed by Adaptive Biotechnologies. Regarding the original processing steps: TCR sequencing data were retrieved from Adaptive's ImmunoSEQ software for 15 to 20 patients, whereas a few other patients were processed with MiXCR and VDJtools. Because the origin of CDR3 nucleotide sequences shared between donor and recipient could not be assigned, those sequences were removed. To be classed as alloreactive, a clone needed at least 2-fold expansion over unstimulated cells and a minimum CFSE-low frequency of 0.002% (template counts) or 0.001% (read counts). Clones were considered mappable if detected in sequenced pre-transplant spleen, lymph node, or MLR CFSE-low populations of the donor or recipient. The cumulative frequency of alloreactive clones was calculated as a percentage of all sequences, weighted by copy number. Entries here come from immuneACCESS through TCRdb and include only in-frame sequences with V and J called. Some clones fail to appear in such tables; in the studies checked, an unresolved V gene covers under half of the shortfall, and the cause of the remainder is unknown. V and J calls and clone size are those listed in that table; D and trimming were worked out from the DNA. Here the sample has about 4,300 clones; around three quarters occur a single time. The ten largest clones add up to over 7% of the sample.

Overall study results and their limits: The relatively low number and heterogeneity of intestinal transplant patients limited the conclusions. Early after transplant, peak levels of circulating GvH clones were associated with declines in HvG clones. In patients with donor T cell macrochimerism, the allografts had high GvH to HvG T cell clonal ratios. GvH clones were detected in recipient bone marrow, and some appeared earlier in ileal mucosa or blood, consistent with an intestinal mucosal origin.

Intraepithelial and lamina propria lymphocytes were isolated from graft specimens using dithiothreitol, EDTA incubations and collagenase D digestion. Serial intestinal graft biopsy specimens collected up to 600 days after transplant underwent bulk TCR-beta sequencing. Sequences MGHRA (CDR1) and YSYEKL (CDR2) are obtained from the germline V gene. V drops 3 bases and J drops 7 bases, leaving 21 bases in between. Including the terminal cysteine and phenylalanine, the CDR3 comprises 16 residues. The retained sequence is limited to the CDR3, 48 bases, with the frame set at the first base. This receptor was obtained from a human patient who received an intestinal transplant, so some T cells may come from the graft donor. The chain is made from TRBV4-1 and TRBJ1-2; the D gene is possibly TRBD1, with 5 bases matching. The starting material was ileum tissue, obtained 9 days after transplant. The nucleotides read TGCGCCAGCAGCCACGTGACAAGGAGAGGGGACGGTGGCTACACCTTC. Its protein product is CASSHVTRRGDGGYTF.